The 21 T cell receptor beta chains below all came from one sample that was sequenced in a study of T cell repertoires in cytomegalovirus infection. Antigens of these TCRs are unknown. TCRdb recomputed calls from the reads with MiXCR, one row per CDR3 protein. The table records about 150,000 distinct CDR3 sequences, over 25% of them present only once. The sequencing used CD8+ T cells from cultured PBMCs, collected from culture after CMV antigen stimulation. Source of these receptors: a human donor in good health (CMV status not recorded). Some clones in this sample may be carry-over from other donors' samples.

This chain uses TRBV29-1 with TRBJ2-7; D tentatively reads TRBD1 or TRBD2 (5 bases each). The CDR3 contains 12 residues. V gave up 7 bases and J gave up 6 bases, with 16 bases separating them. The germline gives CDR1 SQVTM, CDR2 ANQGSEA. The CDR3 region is CSARKGSGEQYF. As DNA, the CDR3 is TGCAGCGCCCGAAAGGGGAGTGGCGAGCAGTACTTC.

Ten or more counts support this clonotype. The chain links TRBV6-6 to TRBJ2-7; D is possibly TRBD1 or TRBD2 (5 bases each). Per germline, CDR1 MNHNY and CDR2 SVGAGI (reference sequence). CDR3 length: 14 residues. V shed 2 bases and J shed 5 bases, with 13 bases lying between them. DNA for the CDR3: TGTGCCAGCAGTTACGGGGGATTGGCCAACGAGCAGTACTTC. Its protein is CASSYGGLANEQYF.

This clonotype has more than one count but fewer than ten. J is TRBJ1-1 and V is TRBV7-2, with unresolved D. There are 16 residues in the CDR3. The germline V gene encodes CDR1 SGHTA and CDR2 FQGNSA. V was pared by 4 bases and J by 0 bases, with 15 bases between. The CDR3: CASSSRWRVVNTEAFF. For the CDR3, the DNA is TGTGCCAGCAGCTCCCGGTGGAGGGTGGTGAACACTGAAGCTTTCTTT.

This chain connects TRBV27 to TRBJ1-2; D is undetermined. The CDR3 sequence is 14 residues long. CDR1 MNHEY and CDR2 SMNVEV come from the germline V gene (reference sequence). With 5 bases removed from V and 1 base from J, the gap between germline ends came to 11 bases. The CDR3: CASSPAALNYGYTF. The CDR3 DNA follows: TGTGCCAGCAGTCCGGCAGCCCTTAACTATGGCTACACCTTC.

CDR3 sequence (DNA): TGTGCCAGTAGTACCGACAGGGGGCTGACACCCCTCCACTTT. The encoded protein is CASSTDRGLTPLHF. The chain links TRBV19 to TRBJ1-6; 10 bases are shared with TRBD1. With 4 bases clipped from V and 11 bases from J, the junction kept 5 bases outside the gene matches. This CDR3 has 14 residues. The germline V gene encodes CDR1 LNHDA and CDR2 SQIVND (reference sequence).

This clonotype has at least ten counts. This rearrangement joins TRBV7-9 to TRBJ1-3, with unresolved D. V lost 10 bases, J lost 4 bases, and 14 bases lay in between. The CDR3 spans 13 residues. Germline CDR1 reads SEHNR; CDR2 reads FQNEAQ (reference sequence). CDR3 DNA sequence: TGTGCCACGAGGGCAGCGGGAGGAAACACCATATATTTT. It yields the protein CATRAAGGNTIYF.

The CDR3 here is CASSSPAGVYGYTF. CDR3 sequence (DNA): TGTGCCAGCAGCTCCCCGGCAGGGGTCTATGGCTACACCTTC. The chain links TRBV7-9 to TRBJ1-2, with D possibly being TRBD1 (6 bases). V lost 4 bases, J lost 4 bases, and 13 bases lay in between. Germline assignment: CDR1 SEHNR and CDR2 FQNEAQ (reference sequence). The CDR3 extends over 14 amino acids.

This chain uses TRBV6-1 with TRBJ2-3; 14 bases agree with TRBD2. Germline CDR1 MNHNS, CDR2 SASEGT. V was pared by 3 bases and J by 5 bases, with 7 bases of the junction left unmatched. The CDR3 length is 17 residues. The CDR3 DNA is TGTGCCAGCAGTGACTGGACTAGCGGGGGGATCGAAGATACGCAGTATTTT. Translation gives CASSDWTSGGIEDTQYF.

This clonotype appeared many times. As DNA, the CDR3 is TGCAGTGCTAGAGATTTTTTAGGGGCCAGCAATGAGCAGTTCTTC. Translation: CSARDFLGASNEQFF. The V call is TRBV20-1, the J call TRBJ2-1; maybe TRBD1 (5 bases). Per germline, CDR1 DFQATT and CDR2 SNEGSKA (reference sequence). The CDR3 is 15 amino acids. The V end was cut by 0 bases, the J end by 6 bases, with 15 bases between.

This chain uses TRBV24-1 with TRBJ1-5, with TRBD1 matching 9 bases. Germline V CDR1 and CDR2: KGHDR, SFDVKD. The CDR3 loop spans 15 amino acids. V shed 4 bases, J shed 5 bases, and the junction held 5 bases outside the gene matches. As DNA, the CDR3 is TGTGCCACCAGTGACCCGGACAGGGGAGATCAGCCCCAGCATTTT. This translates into CATSDPDRGDQPQHF.

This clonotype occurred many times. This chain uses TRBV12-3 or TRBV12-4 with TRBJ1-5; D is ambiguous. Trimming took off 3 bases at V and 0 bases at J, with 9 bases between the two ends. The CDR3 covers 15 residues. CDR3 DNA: TGTGCCAGCAGTTTTGCCCTCGATAGCAATCAGCCCCAGCATTTT. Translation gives CASSFALDSNQPQHF.

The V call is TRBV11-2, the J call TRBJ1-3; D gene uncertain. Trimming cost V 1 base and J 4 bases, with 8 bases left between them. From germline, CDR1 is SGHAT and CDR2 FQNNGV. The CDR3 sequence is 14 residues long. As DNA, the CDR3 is TGTGCCAGCAGCTTAGGCGGTCCAGGAAACACCATATATTTT. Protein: CASSLGGPGNTIYF.

The CDR3 nucleotides read TGTGCCTGGAGTGTAGGCGGCGGGTGGGGCACCGGGGAGCTGTTTTTT. It translates to CAWSVGGGWGTGELFF. The chain links TRBV30 to TRBJ2-2, with D tentatively TRBD2 (5 bases). The germline V gene encodes CDR1 GTSNPN and CDR2 SVGIG (reference sequence). V was clipped by 0 bases and J by 4 bases, with 15 bases between them. The CDR3 sequence is 16 residues long.

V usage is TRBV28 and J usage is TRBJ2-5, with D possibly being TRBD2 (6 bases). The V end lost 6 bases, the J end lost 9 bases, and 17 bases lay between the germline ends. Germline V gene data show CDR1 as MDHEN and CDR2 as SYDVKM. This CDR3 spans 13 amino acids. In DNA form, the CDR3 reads TGTGCCAGCAGCAACGGGGGTATACTGGCCCAGTACTTC. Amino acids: CASSNGGILAQYF.

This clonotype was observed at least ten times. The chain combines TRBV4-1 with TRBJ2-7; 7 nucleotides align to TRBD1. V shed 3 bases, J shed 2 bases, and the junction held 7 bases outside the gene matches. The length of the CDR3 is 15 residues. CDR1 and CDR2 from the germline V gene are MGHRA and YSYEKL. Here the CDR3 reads CASSHSPGQTYEQYF. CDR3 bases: TGCGCCAGCAGCCACTCTCCGGGACAGACCTACGAGCAGTACTTC.

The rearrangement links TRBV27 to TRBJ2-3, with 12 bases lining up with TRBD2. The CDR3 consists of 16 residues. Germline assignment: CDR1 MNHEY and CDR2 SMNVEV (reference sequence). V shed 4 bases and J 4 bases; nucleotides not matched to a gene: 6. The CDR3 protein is CASSYLLAGGPDTQYF. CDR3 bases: TGTGCCAGCAGTTATCTACTAGCGGGGGGCCCAGATACGCAGTATTTT.

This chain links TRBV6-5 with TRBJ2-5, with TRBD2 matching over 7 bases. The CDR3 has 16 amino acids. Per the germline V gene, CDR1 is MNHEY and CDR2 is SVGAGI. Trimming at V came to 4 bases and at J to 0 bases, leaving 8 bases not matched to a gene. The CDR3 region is CASSSLGGAYQETQYF. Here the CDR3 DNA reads TGTGCCAGCAGTTCCTTGGGAGGGGCCTACCAAGAGACCCAGTACTTC.

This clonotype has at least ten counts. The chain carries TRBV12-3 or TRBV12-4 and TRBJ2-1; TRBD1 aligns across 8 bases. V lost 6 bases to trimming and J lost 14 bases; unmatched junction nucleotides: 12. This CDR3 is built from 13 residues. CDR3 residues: CASRPGPGQEEFF. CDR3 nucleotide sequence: TGTGCCAGCAGACCCGGGCCGGGACAGGAGGAGTTCTTC.

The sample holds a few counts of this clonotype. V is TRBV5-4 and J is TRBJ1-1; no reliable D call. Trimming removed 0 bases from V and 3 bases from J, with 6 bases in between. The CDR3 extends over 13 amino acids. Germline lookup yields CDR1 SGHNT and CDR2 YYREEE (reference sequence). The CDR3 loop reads CASSLGLYTEAFF. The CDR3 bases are TGTGCCAGCAGCTTGGGTCTGTACACTGAAGCTTTCTTT. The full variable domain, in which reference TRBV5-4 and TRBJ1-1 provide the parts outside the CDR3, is ETGVTQSPTHLIKTRGQQVTLRCSSQSGHNTVSWYQQALGQGPQFIFQYYREEENGRGNFPPRFSGLQFPNYSSELNVNALELDDSALYLCASSLGLYTEAFFGQGTRLTVV.

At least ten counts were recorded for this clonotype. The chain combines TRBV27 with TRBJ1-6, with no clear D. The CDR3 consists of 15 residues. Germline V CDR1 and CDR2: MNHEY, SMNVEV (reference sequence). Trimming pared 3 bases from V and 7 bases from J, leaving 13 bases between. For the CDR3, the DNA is TGTGCCAGCAGTTTTCTTGGAGGGAGGAATTCACCCCTCCACTTT. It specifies CASSFLGGRNSPLHF.

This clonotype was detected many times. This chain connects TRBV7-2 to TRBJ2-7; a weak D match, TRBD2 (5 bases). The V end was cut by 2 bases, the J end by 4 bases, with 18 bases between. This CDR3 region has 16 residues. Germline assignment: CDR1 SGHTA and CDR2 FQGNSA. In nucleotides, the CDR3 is TGTGCCAGCAGCTTACGATTCGGAGGTCCTGGGTACGAGCAGTACTTC. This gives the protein CASSLRFGGPGYEQYF. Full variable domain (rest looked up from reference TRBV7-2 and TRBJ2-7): GAGVSQSPSNKVTEKGKDVELRCDPISGHTALYWYRQSLGQGLEFLIYFQGNSAPDKSGLPSDRFSAERTGGSVSTLTIQRTQQEDSAVYLCASSLRFGGPGYEQYFGPGTRLTVT.